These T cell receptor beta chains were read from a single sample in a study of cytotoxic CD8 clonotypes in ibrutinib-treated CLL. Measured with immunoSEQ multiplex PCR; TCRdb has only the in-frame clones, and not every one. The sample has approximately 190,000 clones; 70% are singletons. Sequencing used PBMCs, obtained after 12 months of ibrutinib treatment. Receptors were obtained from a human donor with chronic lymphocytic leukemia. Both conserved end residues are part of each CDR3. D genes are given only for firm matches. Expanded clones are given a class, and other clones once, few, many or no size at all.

CDR3 protein: CATSTFGTDIQETQYF
CDR3 DNA: TGTGCCACCAGCACCTTCGGGACAGATATACAAGAGACCCAGTACTTC
J gene: TRBJ2-5
D gene: TRBD1
V gene: TRBV15
clone size: -

CDR3 protein: CASRTVNQPQHF
CDR3 DNA: TGTGCCAGCCGGACAGTCAATCAGCCCCAGCATTTT
J gene: TRBJ1-5
D gene: -
V gene: TRBV19
clone size: few

CDR3 protein: CASSTGTGNTIYF
CDR3 DNA: TGTGCCAGTAGTACTGGGACTGGAAACACCATATATTTT
J gene: TRBJ1-3
D gene: -
V gene: TRBV19
clone size: -

CDR3 protein: CASSYGTGNEKLFF
CDR3 DNA: TGTGCCAGCAGCTACGGGACCGGTAATGAAAAACTGTTTTTT
J gene: TRBJ1-4
D gene: -
V gene: TRBV5-6
clone size: many

CDR3 protein: CASSDRFEAFF
CDR3 DNA: TGTGCCAGCAGTGACAGATTTGAAGCTTTCTTT
J gene: TRBJ1-1
D gene: -
V gene: TRBV2
clone size: few

CDR3 protein: CASSVGRGRVAGANVLTF
CDR3 DNA: TGTGCCAGCAGCGTAGGCAGGGGACGAGTTGCTGGGGCCAACGTCCTGACTTTC
J gene: TRBJ2-6
D gene: -
V gene: TRBV9
clone size: -

CDR3 protein: CASSPNRDRVYGYTF
CDR3 DNA: TGTGCCAGCAGTCCCAACCGGGACAGGGTCTATGGCTACACCTTC
J gene: TRBJ1-2
D gene: TRBD1
V gene: TRBV11-2
clone size: -

CDR3 protein: CASSEVAFRRNEQFF
CDR3 DNA: TGTGCCAGCAGTGAAGTCGCGTTTAGGAGGAATGAGCAGTTCTTC
J gene: TRBJ2-1
D gene: -
V gene: TRBV6-1
clone size: -

CDR3 protein: CASKQDRGPDTQYF
CDR3 DNA: TGTGCCAGCAAACAAGACAGGGGGCCAGATACGCAGTATTTT
J gene: TRBJ2-3
D gene: TRBD1
V gene: TRBV6-1
clone size: -

CDR3 protein: CASSLRAAIYTF
CDR3 DNA: TGTGCCAGCAGTTTAAGGGCAGCTATTTACACCTTC
J gene: TRBJ1-2
D gene: -
V gene: TRBV28
clone size: -

CDR3 protein: CASGDRREKLFF
CDR3 DNA: TGTGCCAGTGGGGACCGCAGAGAAAAACTGTTTTTT
J gene: TRBJ1-4
D gene: -
V gene: TRBV19
clone size: few

CDR3 protein: CASSIDLYTEAFF
CDR3 DNA: TGTGCCAGTAGTATAGATCTCTACACTGAAGCTTTCTTT
J gene: TRBJ1-1
D gene: -
V gene: TRBV19
clone size: -

CDR3 protein: CASSPTGGVSGYTF
CDR3 DNA: TGTGCCAGTAGTCCAACAGGGGGAGTCTCTGGCTACACCTTC
J gene: TRBJ1-2
D gene: TRBD1
V gene: TRBV19
clone size: -

CDR3 protein: CASSPGPTSSYNEQFF
CDR3 DNA: TGCGCCAGCAGCCCGGGACCGACTTCCTCCTACAATGAGCAGTTCTTC
J gene: TRBJ2-1
D gene: -
V gene: TRBV5-1
clone size: -

CDR3 protein: CASSYSAGNYGYTF
CDR3 DNA: TGTGCCAGCAGTTACTCGGCAGGAAACTATGGCTACACCTTC
J gene: TRBJ1-2
D gene: -
V gene: TRBV6-5
clone size: few

CDR3 protein: CASSPSRGDGNTIYF
CDR3 DNA: TGTGCCAGCAGCCCCTCCCGAGGTGATGGAAACACCATATATTTT
J gene: TRBJ1-3
D gene: -
V gene: TRBV7-3
clone size: -

CDR3 protein: CASVASICKLFF
CDR3 DNA: TGTGCCAGCGTCGCGTCCATTTGCAAACTGTTTTTT
J gene: TRBJ1-4
D gene: -
V gene: TRBV21-1
clone size: -

CDR3 protein: CASSFGGSGNQPQHF
CDR3 DNA: TGTGCCAGCAGCTTTGGGGGGAGTGGCAATCAGCCCCAGCATTTT
J gene: TRBJ1-5
D gene: -
V gene: TRBV5-4
clone size: -

CDR3 protein: CASSIDRVDYGYTF
CDR3 DNA: TGTGCCAGCAGCATAGACAGGGTTGACTATGGCTACACCTTC
J gene: TRBJ1-2
D gene: TRBD1
V gene: TRBV7-3
clone size: -

CDR3 protein: CASSLWAGNQPQHF
CDR3 DNA: TGTGCCAGCAGTCTTTGGGCAGGCAATCAGCCCCAGCATTTT
J gene: TRBJ1-5
D gene: -
V gene: TRBV2
clone size: -

CDR3 protein: CASRVVPNTEAFF
CDR3 DNA: TGTGCCAGCAGAGTGGTCCCGAACACTGAAGCTTTCTTT
J gene: TRBJ1-1
D gene: -
V gene: TRBV11-2
clone size: -

CDR3 protein: CASSPGGGNQPQHF
CDR3 DNA: TGTGCCAGCTCACCGGGGGGTGGCAATCAGCCCCAGCATTTT
J gene: TRBJ1-5
D gene: -
V gene: TRBV18
clone size: -

CDR3 protein: CASKKSALRGAEAFF
CDR3 DNA: TGTGCCAGCAAAAAGTCGGCACTCAGGGGCGCTGAAGCTTTCTTT
J gene: TRBJ1-1
D gene: -
V gene: TRBV7-2
clone size: -

CDR3 protein: CASRQGSTDTQYF
CDR3 DNA: TGTGCCAGCCGACAGGGAAGCACAGATACGCAGTATTTT
J gene: TRBJ2-3
D gene: TRBD1
V gene: TRBV2
clone size: few

CDR3 protein: CASSEGGAGYEQYF
CDR3 DNA: TGTGCCAGCAGTGAAGGAGGGGCTGGGTACGAGCAGTACTTC
J gene: TRBJ2-7
D gene: -
V gene: TRBV2
clone size: -

CDR3 protein: CASSQRSGRGGETQYF
CDR3 DNA: TGCGCCAGCAGCCAACGTAGCGGGAGAGGAGGAGAGACCCAGTACTTC
J gene: TRBJ2-5
D gene: TRBD2
V gene: TRBV4-3
clone size: -

CDR3 protein: CASRASSNQPQHF
CDR3 DNA: TGTGCCAGCCGGGCCTCCAGCAATCAGCCCCAGCATTTT
J gene: TRBJ1-5
D gene: -
V gene: TRBV11-2
clone size: -

CDR3 protein: CSVGPRDGTQYF
CDR3 DNA: TGCAGCGTTGGTCCCAGGGACGGGACCCAGTACTTC
J gene: TRBJ2-5
D gene: -
V gene: TRBV29-1
clone size: -

CDR3 protein: CASSRLGQVVVYEQYF
CDR3 DNA: TGTGCCAGTAGTCGTTTAGGACAGGTGGTGGTCTACGAGCAGTACTTC
J gene: TRBJ2-7
D gene: TRBD1
V gene: TRBV19
clone size: -

CDR3 protein: CASSDPARNTEAFF
CDR3 DNA: TGTGCCAGCAGTGATCCCGCCAGGAACACTGAAGCTTTCTTT
J gene: TRBJ1-1
D gene: -
V gene: TRBV6-1
clone size: -

CDR3 protein: CASSYGRTGELFF
CDR3 DNA: TGTGCCAGCAGTTACGGGCGGACCGGGGAGCTGTTTTTT
J gene: TRBJ2-2
D gene: -
V gene: TRBV6-6
clone size: -

CDR3 protein: CATSRSYGTSNEQYF
CDR3 DNA: TGTGCCACCAGCAGATCCTACGGGACTAGTAACGAGCAGTACTTC
J gene: TRBJ2-7
D gene: TRBD2
V gene: TRBV15
clone size: -

CDR3 protein: CATSRPWGEQFF
CDR3 DNA: TGTGCCACCAGCAGGCCTTGGGGGGAGCAGTTCTTC
J gene: TRBJ2-1
D gene: -
V gene: TRBV15
clone size: -

CDR3 protein: CASSQDGGGSGSGNTIYF
CDR3 DNA: TGCGCCAGCAGCCAAGATGGGGGCGGGAGCGGATCTGGAAACACCATATATTTT
J gene: TRBJ1-3
D gene: -
V gene: TRBV4-1
clone size: -

CDR3 protein: CASSLDLRAFF
CDR3 DNA: TGTGCCAGCAGCTTAGATTTGCGAGCTTTCTTT
J gene: TRBJ1-1
D gene: -
V gene: TRBV11-2
clone size: few

CDR3 protein: CASSLSQGYTEAFF
CDR3 DNA: TGTGCCAGCAGCTTGTCACAGGGATACACTGAAGCTTTCTTT
J gene: TRBJ1-1
D gene: -
V gene: TRBV5-4
clone size: -

CDR3 protein: CASSARQYGYTF
CDR3 DNA: TGTGCCAGCAGTGCCAGACAGTATGGCTACACCTTC
J gene: TRBJ1-2
D gene: -
V gene: TRBV28
clone size: few

CDR3 protein: CASSVDTGGPGYEQYF
CDR3 DNA: TGTGCCAGCAGCGTAGATACAGGGGGCCCTGGCTACGAGCAGTACTTC
J gene: TRBJ2-7
D gene: TRBD1
V gene: TRBV9
clone size: few

CDR3 protein: CASSLLGLGLYF
CDR3 DNA: TGTGCCAGCAGCTTACTGGGACTAGGTCTGTATTTT
J gene: TRBJ2-3
D gene: TRBD2
V gene: TRBV7-9
clone size: -

CDR3 protein: CASSLPAGNTGELFF
CDR3 DNA: TGTGCCAGCAGCTTACCGGCGGGAAACACCGGGGAGCTGTTTTTT
J gene: TRBJ2-2
D gene: -
V gene: TRBV7-3
clone size: -

CDR3 protein: CASSLRGLSYEQYF
CDR3 DNA: TGTGCCAGCAGCTTGCGGGGGCTGTCCTACGAGCAGTACTTC
J gene: TRBJ2-7
D gene: -
V gene: TRBV5-6
clone size: -

CDR3 protein: CSLDEQYF
CDR3 DNA: TGCAGTTTGGACGAGCAGTACTTC
J gene: TRBJ2-7
D gene: -
V gene: TRBV20-1
clone size: once

CDR3 protein: CASSLGTLNNYGYTF
CDR3 DNA: TGTGCCAGCAGCTTGGGGACACTGAATAACTATGGCTACACCTTC
J gene: TRBJ1-2
D gene: -
V gene: TRBV7-3
clone size: -

CDR3 protein: CASRGTVTDTQYF
CDR3 DNA: TGCGCCAGCAGGGGGACGGTCACAGATACGCAGTATTTT
J gene: TRBJ2-3
D gene: -
V gene: TRBV5-1
clone size: -

CDR3 protein: CASSLGLSSGANVLTF
CDR3 DNA: TGTGCTAGCAGCTTAGGGTTGAGCTCTGGGGCCAACGTCCTGACTTTC
J gene: TRBJ2-6
D gene: -
V gene: TRBV7-7
clone size: few

CDR3 protein: CASSLYNEQFF
CDR3 DNA: TGTGCCAGCAGTTTATACAATGAGCAGTTCTTC
J gene: TRBJ2-1
D gene: -
V gene: TRBV28
clone size: few

CDR3 protein: CASSGNRGLGEQYF
CDR3 DNA: TGCGCCAGCAGCGGAAACAGGGGCCTAGGCGAGCAGTACTTC
J gene: TRBJ2-7
D gene: TRBD1
V gene: TRBV5-1
clone size: -

CDR3 protein: CASSLVQTDTGELFF
CDR3 DNA: TGCGCCAGCAGCTTGGTGCAGACAGACACCGGGGAGCTGTTTTTT
J gene: TRBJ2-2
D gene: -
V gene: TRBV5-1
clone size: -

CDR3 protein: CASSLGWGTYEQYF
CDR3 DNA: TGTGCCAGCAGCTTGGGCTGGGGAACCTACGAGCAGTACTTC
J gene: TRBJ2-7
D gene: -
V gene: TRBV5-6
clone size: once

CDR3 protein: CASSDRAFDSTEAFF
CDR3 DNA: TGTGCCAGTAGTGACAGGGCTTTTGATAGCACTGAAGCTTTCTTT
J gene: TRBJ1-1
D gene: TRBD1
V gene: TRBV19
clone size: -

CDR3 protein: CASYSAGENYGYTF
CDR3 DNA: TGTGCCAGTTACTCCGCGGGTGAGAACTATGGCTACACCTTC
J gene: TRBJ1-2
D gene: -
V gene: TRBV19
clone size: -